Presented here are 30 T cell receptor beta chains from one specimen sequenced in a study of monozygotic twins with inflammatory bowel disease (dated by TCRdb to the late 2010s). Receptors were amplified or captured by 5' RACE. TCRdb names Illumina HiSeq 2500 as the instrument used. Following TCRdb reprocessing, every CDR3 protein sequence forms one entry, and DNA is not provided. This sample's table carries some 330,000 distinct CDR3 sequences. Of the sample, 5.6% falls within the top ten clones. Sequences were obtained from blood. The receptors originated from a human donor with ulcerative colitis or Crohn's disease, or a healthy co-twin of an affected twin (not recorded which).

The chain employs TRBV6-5 and TRBJ1-6; the TCRdb D gene call, TRBD1, has no DNA to confirm it. Germline V gene data show CDR1 as MNHEY and CDR2 as SVGAGI. CDR3 length: 17 residues. This CDR3 reads CASSYPRTGADNSPLHF.

The gene calls are TRBV9 and TRBJ2-2; there is no DNA to check the TCRdb D call of TRBD2. CDR1 is SGDLS and CDR2 is YYNGEE in the germline V gene. The CDR3 contains 19 residues. CDR3 loop: CASSPRVGLAGGNTGELFF. The full variable domain, rest sourced from reference TRBV9 and TRBJ2-2, is DSGVTQTPKHLITATGQRVTLRCSPRSGDLSVYWYQQSLDQGLQFLIQYYNGEERAKGNILERFSAQQFPDLHSELNLSSLELGDSALYFCASSPRVGLAGGNTGELFFGEGSRLTVL.

The chain couples TRBV28 to TRBJ1-3; TCRdb outputs TRBD1, but without DNA this stays unchecked. Germline V gene lookup returns CDR1 MDHEN and CDR2 SYDVKM. The CDR3 runs 18 residues. The CDR3 sequence: CASSRGHPSYTSGNTIYF.

The chain combines TRBV4-1 with TRBJ1-1; TCRdb proposes TRBD1, but this gene call is untestable without DNA. This CDR3 contains 17 residues. Germline V gene lookup returns CDR1 MGHRA and CDR2 YSYEKL. This CDR3 is CASSQESRGAEDTEAFF.

J is TRBJ2-1 and V is TRBV5-1; with no DNA, the TCRdb D assignment of TRBD1 cannot be verified. This CDR3 has 14 amino acids. Germline loops: CDR1 SGHRS, CDR2 YFSETQ. CDR3 region: CASSIEGQRRAQFF.

V and J are TRBV7-9 and TRBJ2-2. The CDR3 is 13 amino acids. The germline CDR1 and CDR2 sequences are SEHNR and FQNEAQ (reference sequence). The CDR3 sequence: CASSRDAPGELFF.

The V call is TRBV5-1, the J call TRBJ2-1; the D call of TRBD2 rests on TCRdb alone, since no DNA is present to check it. In germline, CDR1 is SGHRS, CDR2 YFSETQ. CDR3 size: 16 residues. The CDR3 loop reads CASSAGLAGGRDEQFF.

The chain uses TRBV6-5 and TRBJ2-7. The V gene's germline CDR1 is MNHEY and CDR2 SVGAGI. This CDR3 is 13 amino acids long. The CDR3 here is CASASHAIYEQYF.

The chain has TRBV21-1 and TRBJ2-1; TCRdb lists TRBD1, though no DNA is available to test this call. TRBV21-1 is described as a pseudogene. There are 15 residues in the CDR3. The CDR3 sequence is CASSTGQGFRNEQFF.

The chain uses TRBV5-1 and TRBJ1-3; there is no DNA to check the TCRdb D call of TRBD1. Germline V gives CDR1 SGHRS, CDR2 YFSETQ. The CDR3 is made up of 14 amino acids. CDR3 loop: CASSLEGQGNTIYF. The full variable domain, its missing parts supplied by reference TRBV5-1 and TRBJ1-3, is KAGVTQTPRYLIKTRGQQVTLSCSPISGHRSVSWYQQTPGQGLQFLFEYFSETQRNKGNFPGRFSGRQFSNSRSEMNVSTLELGDSALYLCASSLEGQGNTIYFGEGSWLTVV.

This chain joins TRBV28 and TRBJ2-7; the TCRdb D gene call, TRBD1, has no DNA to confirm it. The CDR3 covers 15 residues. Germline lookup yields CDR1 MDHEN and CDR2 SYDVKM. CDR3 in amino acids: CASSVAGTAYYEQYF.

The CDR3 here is CASSLDQLVTEAFF. The chain recombines TRBV5-1 with TRBJ1-1. The CDR3 covers 14 residues. The V gene's germline CDR1 is SGHRS and CDR2 YFSETQ.

The chain recombines TRBV20-1 with TRBJ1-2. Germline V gene data show CDR1 as DFQATT and CDR2 as SNEGSKA (reference sequence). CDR3 length equals 11 residues. CDR3 amino acids: CSASTIMGYTF.

V gene TRBV6-4 combines with J gene TRBJ2-1; checking the TCRdb D call of TRBD2 is not possible without DNA. CDR3 size: 15 residues. The germline V gene has CDR1 MRHNA and CDR2 SNTAGT. CDR3 amino acids: CASSDGPRRINEQFF.

The chain joins TRBV24-1 to TRBJ1-2. Germline V gives CDR1 KGHDR, CDR2 SFDVKD. The CDR3 totals 15 residues. The CDR3 loop reads CATSDNSLPFYGYTF.

V is TRBV4-3 and J is TRBJ1-5; TCRdb picks TRBD1, but there is no DNA to check that call. The CDR3 is 14 amino acids. CDR1 is LGHNA and CDR2 is YSLEER in the germline V gene. CDR3 sequence: CASSPQGANQPQHF.

V and J are TRBV7-2 and TRBJ1-4. The CDR3 contains 13 residues. CDR1 and CDR2 (germline): SGHTA, FQGNSA. This chain's CDR3 is CASSFGGVEKLFF.

The chain is built from TRBV7-9 and TRBJ1-1. The length of the CDR3 is 11 residues. CDR1 and CDR2 (germline): SEHNR, FQNEAQ (reference sequence). CDR3 loop: CASSENTEAFF. Full variable domain (outside the CDR3, taken from reference TRBV7-9 and TRBJ1-1): DTGVSQNPRHKITKRGQNVTFRCDPISEHNRLYWYRQTLGQGPEFLTYFQNEAQLEKSRLLSDRFSAERPKGSFSTLEIQRTEQGDSAMYLCASSENTEAFFGQGTRLTVV.

The genes are TRBV28 and TRBJ2-1. The CDR3 runs 12 residues. Germline CDR1 and CDR2: MDHEN and SYDVKM. CDR3 sequence: CASSFQPWEQFF.

This sequence joins TRBV6-5 and TRBJ2-7; no DNA is available, so the TRBD1 call from TCRdb remains unchecked. The CDR3 has 15 amino acids. Germline-derived CDR1 and CDR2 are MNHEY and SVGAGI. The CDR3 region is CASTYAGESSYEQYF.

The chain employs TRBV5-1 and TRBJ2-7. This CDR3 has 15 residues. Germline CDR1 SGHRS, CDR2 YFSETQ. The CDR3 loop is CASSLEAKTLYEQYF.

V usage is TRBV6-2 or TRBV6-3 and J usage is TRBJ2-4; TCRdb's D gene call, TRBD1, goes unchecked for lack of DNA. The CDR3 sequence is 15 residues long. CDR1 is MNHEY and CDR2 is SVGEGT in the germline V gene. The CDR3 reads CASSYLGSQADIQYF.

The rearrangement links TRBV5-1 to TRBJ1-1; the D call from TCRdb, TRBD1, cannot be confirmed without DNA. The CDR3 extends over 14 amino acids. Germline lookup yields CDR1 SGHRS and CDR2 YFSETQ. The chain's CDR3 is CASSTDSANTEAFF.

Here the CDR3 reads CASSLEVAGGRKTQYF. The chain uses TRBV7-2 and TRBJ2-5; there is no DNA to check the TCRdb D call of TRBD2. The CDR3 consists of 16 residues. Germline V gives CDR1 SGHTA, CDR2 FQGNSA.

CDR3 region: CSARSWGGDAQPQHF. The chain is built from TRBV20-1 and TRBJ1-5; TCRdb lists TRBD1, though no DNA is available to test this call. The CDR3 consists of 15 residues. CDR1 DFQATT and CDR2 SNEGSKA come from the germline V gene (reference sequence).

The chain combines TRBV5-4 with TRBJ1-2. This CDR3 is built from 17 residues. Germline loops: CDR1 SGHNT, CDR2 YYREEE (reference sequence). The CDR3 sequence: CASSLAGTLASTYGYTF. Full variable domain (missing parts from reference TRBV5-4 and TRBJ1-2): ETGVTQSPTHLIKTRGQQVTLRCSSQSGHNTVSWYQQALGQGPQFIFQYYREEENGRGNFPPRFSGLQFPNYSSELNVNALELDDSALYLCASSLAGTLASTYGYTFGSGTRLTVV.

The V call is TRBV27, the J call TRBJ2-7; TCRdb lists TRBD1, though no DNA is available to test this call. Germline CDR1 is MNHEY and CDR2 is SMNVEV (reference sequence). This CDR3 region has 14 residues. CDR3 sequence reads: CASSREPQSYEQYF.

The chain employs TRBV5-6 and TRBJ1-1. The CDR3 sequence is 14 residues long. Germline-derived CDR1 and CDR2 are SGHDT and YYEEEE. CDR3 sequence: CASSPREGPTEAFF.

The V call is TRBV12-3 or TRBV12-4, the J call TRBJ1-1; there is no DNA to check the TCRdb D call of TRBD1. The CDR3 loop spans 16 amino acids. CDR3 protein: CASSLPRTARSTEAFF.

The gene calls are TRBV20-1 and TRBJ1-1. Germline V gene lookup returns CDR1 DFQATT and CDR2 SNEGSKA (reference sequence). The CDR3 extends over 14 amino acids. The CDR3 is CSATREVVNTEAFF.